The rows below give T cell receptor beta chains drawn from one sample of a study of CD8 T cells in ankylosing spondylitis. Via MiXCR, TCRdb re-called the 5' RACE reads, giving one row per CDR3 protein. Of around 300,000 distinct CDR3 sequences in the sample, around 10% are singletons; the top ten hold about 10%. Sequenced material: blood, either unsorted or a sorted T cell fraction (not recorded which). Receptors originate from a female donor with ankylosing spondylitis or in good health (not recorded which). Both conserved end residues are part of each CDR3. Some rows mark clone size as missing; the rest say once, few, many or name a class of expanded clone.

clone size: NA
V gene: TRBV28
CDR3 protein: CASSAYEQYF

clone size: few
V gene: TRBV4-2
CDR3 protein: CASSQDGDIAYEQYF

clone size: many
V gene: TRBV7-9
CDR3 protein: CASSLPLAGGWNEQFF

clone size: many
V gene: TRBV5-1
CDR3 protein: CASSPQGPGETQYF

clone size: NA
V gene: TRBV18
CDR3 protein: CASSPPTRTEAFF

clone size: many
V gene: TRBV20-1
CDR3 protein: CSARDSTGGDSPLHF

clone size: many
V gene: TRBV20-1
CDR3 protein: CSATGTLGVSYNSPLHF

clone size: many
V gene: TRBV20-1
CDR3 protein: CSAIGTGVIYEQYF

clone size: few
V gene: TRBV28
CDR3 protein: CASSPTGVSTEAFF

clone size: NA
V gene: TRBV10-3
CDR3 protein: CAINGQVSQTQYF

clone size: NA
V gene: TRBV5-1
CDR3 protein: CASSPLDTDTQYF

clone size: many
V gene: TRBV5-6
CDR3 protein: CASSLDTANYGYTF

clone size: NA
V gene: TRBV12-3/TRBV12-4
CDR3 protein: CASCLASGGPTSGYEQFF

clone size: many
V gene: TRBV10-3
CDR3 protein: CAIRITGLNTEAFF

clone size: NA
V gene: TRBV24-1
CDR3 protein: CATSDSILRQGDIDGYTF

clone size: many
V gene: TRBV7-9
CDR3 protein: CASSLATNYEQYF

clone size: few
V gene: TRBV27
CDR3 protein: CASSLKGALNFYSPYEQYF

clone size: many
V gene: TRBV5-1
CDR3 protein: CASSLATGAKTYEQYF

clone size: many
V gene: TRBV11-2
CDR3 protein: CASSLEFGIHNEQFF

clone size: many
V gene: TRBV9
CDR3 protein: CASSPGNEKLFF

clone size: few
V gene: TRBV4-1
CDR3 protein: CASSQDEGRGNQPQHF

clone size: NA
V gene: TRBV30
CDR3 protein: CAWSVLSSGVNNEQFF

clone size: many
V gene: TRBV27
CDR3 protein: CASTKLTGAYYGYTF

clone size: many
V gene: TRBV24-1
CDR3 protein: CATSDAKTRDEKLFF

clone size: many
V gene: TRBV20-1
CDR3 protein: CSASISEQFF

clone size: many
V gene: TRBV12-3/TRBV12-4
CDR3 protein: CASREGPREAEAFF

clone size: few
V gene: TRBV11-2
CDR3 protein: CASSFRDEETQYF

clone size: many
V gene: TRBV20-1
CDR3 protein: CSASTSSNQPQHF

clone size: NA
V gene: TRBV20-1
CDR3 protein: CSARWGDEQFF

clone size: many
V gene: TRBV5-1
CDR3 protein: CASSPTGGSSTEAFF

clone size: many
V gene: TRBV5-6
CDR3 protein: CASSLGVRTYTEAFF

clone size: many
V gene: TRBV5-1
CDR3 protein: CASSLLGQGKSSYNSPLHF

clone size: many
V gene: TRBV9
CDR3 protein: CASSVNGGTQPQHF

clone size: many
V gene: TRBV7-9
CDR3 protein: CASSEGQGFYNTIYF

clone size: many
V gene: TRBV20-1
CDR3 protein: CSARSRTVNTGELFF

clone size: many
V gene: TRBV20-1
CDR3 protein: CSVDERGAYSNQPQHF

clone size: many
V gene: TRBV7-8
CDR3 protein: CASSRTGQGEKLFF

clone size: NA
V gene: TRBV5-1
CDR3 protein: CASSLARTSGRSDTGELFF

clone size: many
V gene: TRBV12-3/TRBV12-4
CDR3 protein: CASSLNRGRGELFF

clone size: NA
V gene: TRBV27
CDR3 protein: CASSPNRVVGSPLHF

clone size: many
V gene: TRBV3-1
CDR3 protein: CASSPGLLPHEQFF